The next 15 T cell receptor beta chains were all read from a single sample in a study of cytomegalovirus exposure and HLA in healthy donors. Primers included in the PCR were 60 Vbeta and 13 Jbeta primers. Generated by immunoSEQ multiplex PCR, the TCRdb table keeps only in-frame clones and is missing some. Its listing shows tens of thousands of clones. Input material: PBMCs. The source is a female donor in good health and CMV-seropositive.

This rearrangement joins TRBV20-1 to TRBJ2-3; D remains ambiguous. The CDR3 is 11 amino acids. V was pared by 0 bases and J by 8 bases, with 6 bases between. Germline loops: CDR1 DFQATT, CDR2 SNEGSKA (reference sequence). CDR3 bases: TGCAGTGCTAGAGATTTAGCTACGCAGTATTTT. It is translated as CSARDLATQYF.

This chain links TRBV19 with TRBJ2-1; 10 bases are shared with TRBD1. V was clipped by 4 bases and J by 4 bases; unmatched bases: 4. Germline values: CDR1 LNHDA, CDR2 SQIVND (reference sequence). The CDR3 extends over 15 amino acids. Here the CDR3 DNA reads TGTGCCAGTAGTAGACAGGGGGCTGGTTACAATGAGCAGTTCTTC. Residues: CASSRQGAGYNEQFF.

The V call is TRBV25-1, the J call TRBJ2-1, with D possibly matching TRBD2 (5 bases). Trimming stripped 3 bases from V and 7 bases from J, with 10 bases between. This CDR3 spans 13 amino acids. Germline loops: CDR1 MGHDK, CDR2 SYGVNS. This chain's CDR3 is CASSDGVPNEQFF. CDR3 nucleotide sequence: TGTGCCAGCAGTGACGGGGTCCCGAATGAGCAGTTCTTC.

This chain links TRBV6-5 with TRBJ2-2, with TRBD1 identical over 7 bases. Germline V lookup: CDR1 MNHEY, CDR2 SVGAGI. V lost 6 bases and J lost 0; bases outside the gene matches: 4. The CDR3 has 15 residues. The CDR3 nucleotides read TGTGCCAGCAGCGAGGGACAGACGAACACCGGGGAGCTGTTTTTT. The encoded protein is CASSEGQTNTGELFF.

The chain recombines TRBV9 with TRBJ2-1; maybe TRBD2 (6 bases). There are 11 residues in the CDR3. Germline lookup yields CDR1 SGDLS and CDR2 YYNGEE. V gave up 6 bases and J gave up 12 bases, with 13 bases separating them. The CDR3 protein is CASTGGFGQFF. The CDR3 DNA reads TGTGCCAGCACCGGAGGGTTCGGGCAGTTCTTC.

This chain links TRBV9 with TRBJ2-5; 7 bases fit TRBD2. In germline, CDR1 is SGDLS, CDR2 YYNGEE. The CDR3 totals 17 residues. The V segment lost 7 bases and the J segment 2 bases; nucleotides outside the gene matches: 17. In nucleotides, the CDR3 is TGTGCCAGCCGGGGACTAAGACTAGCAGCAGGACAAGAGACCCAGTACTTC. Protein sequence: CASRGLRLAAGQETQYF.

As for this clone: One junction end does not reproduce the germline sequence, and a read error may be involved. The rearrangement links TRBV9 to TRBJ1-1; TRBD1 might be the D (6 bases). The CDR3 consists of 14 residues. Germline CDR1 reads SGDLS; CDR2 reads YYNGEE. CDR3 DNA: TGTGCCAGCAGCGAGGGGGACCCGAACACTGAAGATTTCTTT. As protein: CASSEGDPNTEDFF.

This chain links TRBV6-5 with TRBJ2-7; D perhaps matches TRBD1 (6 bases). This CDR3 contains 11 residues. The germline V and J ends were trimmed by 6 bases and 4 bases, with 7 bases remaining between them. CDR1 and CDR2 from the germline V gene are MNHEY and SVGAGI. CDR3 region: CASSTGYEQYF. In nucleotides, the CDR3 is TGTGCCAGCAGCACAGGGTACGAGCAGTACTTC.

V usage is TRBV5-1 and J usage is TRBJ2-1, with 12 bases aligning to TRBD2. This CDR3 region has 14 residues. With V trimmed by 3 bases and J by 9 bases, 4 bases remained unmatched. The germline gives CDR1 SGHRS, CDR2 YFSETQ. The CDR3 bases are TGCGCCAGCAGCTCGACTAGCGGGAGCGTTGAGCAGTTCTTC. Translation: CASSSTSGSVEQFF.

This chain uses TRBV29-1 with TRBJ2-1; a weak D match, TRBD1 (5 bases). The CDR3 sequence is 14 residues long. Trimming removed 3 bases at V and 0 bases at J, with 9 bases between. Looked up from germline, CDR1 is SQVTM and CDR2 is ANQGSEA. CDR3: CSVEGRSSYNEQFF. The CDR3 DNA follows: TGCAGCGTTGAGGGGCGGAGCTCCTACAATGAGCAGTTCTTC.

The gene calls are TRBV2 and TRBJ2-7, with a possible D match to TRBD1 (6 bases). CDR1 and CDR2 from the germline V gene are SNHLY and FYNNEI. Trimming removed 1 base from V and 2 bases from J, with 15 bases in between. CDR3 length: 16 residues. CDR3 protein: CASSEDHYRETYEQYF. In nucleotides, the CDR3 is TGTGCCAGCAGTGAAGACCATTACAGGGAAACCTACGAGCAGTACTTC.

Turning to this clone: The sample carries other DNA sequences with the same CDR3. The chain has TRBV5-6 and TRBJ2-6; 10 positions match TRBD2. V shed 4 bases and J 4 bases; nucleotides not matched to a gene: 11. The CDR3 has 18 amino acids. Germline assignment: CDR1 SGHDT and CDR2 YYEEEE. The CDR3 loop reads CASSPRPAGGPGANVLTF. The CDR3 DNA reads as TGTGCCAGCAGCCCCCGGCCAGCGGGAGGGCCGGGGGCCAACGTCCTGACTTTC.

The chain is built from TRBV29-1 and TRBJ1-2, with 7 bases aligning to TRBD1. The CDR3 has 14 residues. Trimming at V came to 5 bases and at J to 9 bases, leaving 15 bases not matched to a gene. CDR1 and CDR2 from the germline V gene are SQVTM and ANQGSEA. The chain's CDR3 is CSVLTQGTWYSYTF. CDR3 nucleotides: TGCAGCGTTTTGACACAGGGGACATGGTATAGCTACACCTTC.

This rearrangement joins TRBV9 to TRBJ2-7, with TRBD2 identical over 7 bases. This CDR3 is 14 amino acids long. J lost 6 bases, V lost 0 bases, and 6 bases had no gene match. CDR1 and CDR2 (germline): SGDLS, YYNGEE. The CDR3 region is CASSVAGGSTEQYF. The CDR3 nucleotides read TGTGCCAGCAGCGTAGCGGGGGGTTCCACCGAGCAGTACTTC.

This chain uses TRBV7-9 with TRBJ1-2, with D possibly TRBD1 on 5 matching bases. Germline-derived CDR1 and CDR2 are SEHNR and FQNEAQ (reference sequence). V lost 1 base, J lost 5 bases, and 11 bases lay in between. The CDR3 is 14 amino acids. The CDR3 reads CASSLDRQLYGYTF. Written as DNA, the CDR3 is TGTGCCAGCAGCTTAGACAGACAGTTATATGGCTACACCTTC.